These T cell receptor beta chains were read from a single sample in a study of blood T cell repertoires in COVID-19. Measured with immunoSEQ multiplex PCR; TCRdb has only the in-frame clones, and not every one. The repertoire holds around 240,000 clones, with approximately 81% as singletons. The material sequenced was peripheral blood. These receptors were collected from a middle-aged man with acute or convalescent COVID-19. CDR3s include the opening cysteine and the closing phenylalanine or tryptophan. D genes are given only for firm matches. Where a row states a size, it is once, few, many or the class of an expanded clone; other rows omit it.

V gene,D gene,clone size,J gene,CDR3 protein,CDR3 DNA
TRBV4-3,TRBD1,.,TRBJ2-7,CASSQDGTGGYEQYF,TGCGCCAGCAGCCAAGACGGGACAGGGGGCTACGAGCAGTACTTC
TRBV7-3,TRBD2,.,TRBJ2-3,CASSFTSGGSDTQYF,TGTGCCAGCAGCTTTACTAGCGGGGGATCAGATACGCAGTATTTT
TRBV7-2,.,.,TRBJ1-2,CASSLDIGYGYTF,TGTGCCAGCAGCTTGGACATAGGTTATGGCTACACCTTC
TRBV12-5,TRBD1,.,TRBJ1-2,CASEGAVYGYTF,TGTGCTAGTGAGGGGGCGGTCTATGGCTACACCTTC
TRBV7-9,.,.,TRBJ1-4,CASSLSRQALREKLFF,TGTGCCAGCAGCTTATCAAGACAGGCCCTTAGGGAAAAACTGTTTTTT
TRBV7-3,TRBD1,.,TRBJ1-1,CASSSRQGQAFF,TGTGCCAGCAGCTCGCGACAGGGGCAGGCTTTCTTT
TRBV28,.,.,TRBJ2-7,CASSDGTPLYEQYF,TGTGCCAGCAGTGACGGGACACCACTCTACGAGCAGTACTTC
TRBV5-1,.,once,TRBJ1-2,CASSLWGENGYTF,TGCGCCAGCAGCTTGTGGGGGGAGAATGGCTACACCTTC
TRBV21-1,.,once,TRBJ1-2,CASSNRGKNDYGYTF,TGTGCCAGCAGCAACAGGGGGAAAAATGACTATGGCTACACCTTC
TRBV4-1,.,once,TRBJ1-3,CASSQDPGNTIYF,TGCGCCAGCAGCCAAGATCCAGGAAACACCATATATTTT
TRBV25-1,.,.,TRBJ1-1,CASSGTRGWWTEAFF,TGTGCCAGCAGTGGAACCCGGGGGTGGTGGACTGAAGCTTTCTTT
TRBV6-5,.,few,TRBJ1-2,CASQRDTNYGYTF,TGTGCCAGCCAGCGGGACACTAACTATGGCTACACCTTC
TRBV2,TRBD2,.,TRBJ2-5,CASSGNSGGTQYF,TGTGCCAGCAGTGGGAATAGCGGGGGGACCCAGTACTTC
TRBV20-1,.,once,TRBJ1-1,CSASGEKDTEAFF,TGCAGTGCTAGTGGGGAGAAGGACACTGAAGCTTTCTTT
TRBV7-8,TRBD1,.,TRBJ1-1,CASSPPGTGVSTEAFF,TGTGCCAGCAGCCCTCCCGGGACAGGGGTTTCTACTGAAGCTTTCTTT